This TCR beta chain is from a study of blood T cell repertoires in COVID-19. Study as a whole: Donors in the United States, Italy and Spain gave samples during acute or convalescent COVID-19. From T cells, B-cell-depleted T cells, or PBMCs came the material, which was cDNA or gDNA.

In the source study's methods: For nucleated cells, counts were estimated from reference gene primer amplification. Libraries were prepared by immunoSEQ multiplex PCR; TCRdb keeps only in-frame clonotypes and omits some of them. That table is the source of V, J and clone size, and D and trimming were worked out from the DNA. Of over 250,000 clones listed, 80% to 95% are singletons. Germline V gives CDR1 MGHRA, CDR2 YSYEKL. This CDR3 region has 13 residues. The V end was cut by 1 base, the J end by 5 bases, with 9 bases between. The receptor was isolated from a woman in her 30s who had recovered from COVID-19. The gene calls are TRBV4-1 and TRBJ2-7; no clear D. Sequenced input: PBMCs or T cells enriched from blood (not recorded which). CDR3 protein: CASSQVLIDEQYF. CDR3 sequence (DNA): TGCGCCAGCAGCCAAGTGCTAATCGACGAGCAGTACTTC.